The present TCR beta chain was sequenced within a study of blood T cell repertoires in COVID-19. Across the whole study: The cDNA or gDNA used as material had been derived from T cells, B-cell-depleted T cells, or PBMCs.

The germline gives CDR1 LNHDA, CDR2 SQIVND (reference sequence). The CDR3 is 14 amino acids. Trimming at V came to 2 bases and at J to 8 bases, leaving 3 bases not matched to a gene. The study recruited people aged about 18 to 90 years across roughly 25 US areas. Assignments of participants to cohorts depended upon their own reported clinical history. Recovery meant two consecutive negative NP/OP PCR tests, professional clearance, or resolved symptoms. Data came from immunoSEQ multiplex PCR; TCRdb stores just in-frame clones and leaves some out. This sample yields around 270,000 clones, of which 70% to 90% are seen a single time; 4% to 4.5% belongs to the top ten.

The sequence came from a woman aged 25 to 45 who had recovered from COVID-19. This chain connects TRBV19 to TRBJ2-1, with 10 bases identical to TRBD2. Material for sequencing was PBMCs or T cells enriched from blood (not recorded which). CDR3 sequence reads: CASSISGRAHEQFF. The CDR3 coding sequence is TGTGCCAGTAGTATAAGCGGGAGGGCCCATGAGCAGTTCTTC.